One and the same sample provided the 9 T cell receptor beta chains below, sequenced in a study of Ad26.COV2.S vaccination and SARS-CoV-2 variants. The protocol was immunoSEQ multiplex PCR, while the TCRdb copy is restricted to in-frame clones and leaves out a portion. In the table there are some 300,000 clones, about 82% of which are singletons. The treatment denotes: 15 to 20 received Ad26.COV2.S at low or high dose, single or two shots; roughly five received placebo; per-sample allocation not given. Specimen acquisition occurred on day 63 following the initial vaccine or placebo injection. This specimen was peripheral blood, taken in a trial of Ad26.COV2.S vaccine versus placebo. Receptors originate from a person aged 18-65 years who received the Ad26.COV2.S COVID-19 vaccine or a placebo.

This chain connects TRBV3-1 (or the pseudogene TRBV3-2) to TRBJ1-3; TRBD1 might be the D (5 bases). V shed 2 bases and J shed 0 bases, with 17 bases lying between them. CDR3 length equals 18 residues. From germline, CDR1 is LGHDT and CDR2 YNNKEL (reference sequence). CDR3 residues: CASSQLRFLGGSGNTIYF. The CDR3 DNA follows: TGTGCCAGCAGCCAATTGAGGTTTTTGGGGGGCTCTGGAAACACCATATATTTT.

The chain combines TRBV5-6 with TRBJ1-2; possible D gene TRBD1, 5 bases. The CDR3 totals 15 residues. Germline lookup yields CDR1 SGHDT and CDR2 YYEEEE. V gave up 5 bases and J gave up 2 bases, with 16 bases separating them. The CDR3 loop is CASRLPLDNNYGYTF. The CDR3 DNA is TGTGCCAGCAGGCTGCCCCTGGACAACAACTATGGCTACACCTTC.

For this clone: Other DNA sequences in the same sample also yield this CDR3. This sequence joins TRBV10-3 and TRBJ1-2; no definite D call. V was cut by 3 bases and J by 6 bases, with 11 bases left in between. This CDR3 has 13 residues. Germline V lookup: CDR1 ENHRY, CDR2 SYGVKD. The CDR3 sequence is CAISERGDDGYTF. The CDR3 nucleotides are TGTGCCATCAGTGAACGGGGTGACGATGGCTACACCTTC.

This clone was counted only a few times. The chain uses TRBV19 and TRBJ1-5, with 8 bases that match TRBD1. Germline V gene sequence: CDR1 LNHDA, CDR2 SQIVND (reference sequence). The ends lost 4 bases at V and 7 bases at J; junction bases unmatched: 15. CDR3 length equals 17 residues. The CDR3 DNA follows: TGTGCCAGTAGTACTCCTCCCGGCCGGACAGGGATCCAGCCCCAGCATTTT. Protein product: CASSTPPGRTGIQPQHF.

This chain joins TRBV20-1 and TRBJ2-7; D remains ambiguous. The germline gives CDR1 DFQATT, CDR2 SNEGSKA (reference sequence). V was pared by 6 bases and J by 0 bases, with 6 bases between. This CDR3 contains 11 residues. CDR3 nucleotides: TGCAGTGCGGGCAGCTCCTACGAGCAGTACTTC. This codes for CSAGSSYEQYF.

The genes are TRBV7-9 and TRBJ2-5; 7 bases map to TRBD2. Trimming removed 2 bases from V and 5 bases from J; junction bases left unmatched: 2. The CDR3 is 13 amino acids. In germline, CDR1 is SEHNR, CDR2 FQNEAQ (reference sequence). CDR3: CASSLNGGETQYF. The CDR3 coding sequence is TGTGCCAGCAGCTTAAACGGGGGGGAGACCCAGTACTTC.

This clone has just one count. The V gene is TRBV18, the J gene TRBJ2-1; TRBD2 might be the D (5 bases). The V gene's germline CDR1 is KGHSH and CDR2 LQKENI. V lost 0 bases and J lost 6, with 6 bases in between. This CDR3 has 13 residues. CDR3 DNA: TGTGCCAGCTCACCACCGGGAGTCAATGAGCAGTTCTTC. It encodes CASSPPGVNEQFF.

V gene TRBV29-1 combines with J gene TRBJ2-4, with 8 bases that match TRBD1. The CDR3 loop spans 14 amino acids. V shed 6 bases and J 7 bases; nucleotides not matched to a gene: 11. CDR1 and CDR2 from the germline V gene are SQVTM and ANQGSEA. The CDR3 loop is CSVVHRGESNIQYF. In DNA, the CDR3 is TGCAGCGTGGTACACAGGGGGGAAAGTAACATTCAGTACTTC.

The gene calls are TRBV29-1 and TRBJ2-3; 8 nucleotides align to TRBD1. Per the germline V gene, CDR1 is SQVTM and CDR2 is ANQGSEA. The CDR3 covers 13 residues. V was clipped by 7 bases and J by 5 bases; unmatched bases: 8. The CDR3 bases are TGCAGCGGATCCAGGGGGCCCGGAGATACGCAGTATTTT. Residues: CSGSRGPGDTQYF.